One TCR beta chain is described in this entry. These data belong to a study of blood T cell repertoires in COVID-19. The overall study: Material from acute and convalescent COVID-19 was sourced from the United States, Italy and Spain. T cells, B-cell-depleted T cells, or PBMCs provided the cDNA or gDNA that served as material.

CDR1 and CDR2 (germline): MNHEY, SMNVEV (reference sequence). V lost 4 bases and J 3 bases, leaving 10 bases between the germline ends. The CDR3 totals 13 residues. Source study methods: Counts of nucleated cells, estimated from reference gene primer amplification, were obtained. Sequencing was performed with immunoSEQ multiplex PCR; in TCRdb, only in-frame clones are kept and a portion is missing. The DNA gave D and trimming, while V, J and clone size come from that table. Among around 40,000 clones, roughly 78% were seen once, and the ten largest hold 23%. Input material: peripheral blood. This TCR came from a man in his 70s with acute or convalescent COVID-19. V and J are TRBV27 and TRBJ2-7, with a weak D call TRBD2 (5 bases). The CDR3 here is CASSSLSGYEQYF. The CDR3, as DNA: TGTGCCAGCAGTTCCTTGAGCGGCTACGAGCAGTACTTC.